Listed below are T cell receptor beta chains from one sample, sequenced in a study of blood T cell repertoires in COVID-19. Some clones are missing from TCRdb's copy, which holds only in-frame ones; the method was immunoSEQ multiplex PCR. The data hold about 160,000 clones, with about 83% observed a single time. Source material: peripheral blood. The receptors derive from a woman aged 70-85 years with COVID-19, enrolled during active disease. Both conserved end residues are part of each CDR3. The order of the fields is J gene, D gene, clone size, V gene, CDR3 protein, CDR3 DNA. The D gene is left open where the match is weak. Size tells how often a clone was seen (once, few, many) or the class of an expanded clone, and some rows leave it out.

TRBJ1-2 | TRBD1 | . | TRBV20-1 | CSGQGGYGYTF | TGCAGTGGACAGGGGGGCTATGGCTACACCTTC
TRBJ1-5 | . | . | TRBV19 | CASSISGVRQPQHF | TGTGCCAGTAGTATATCAGGGGTTCGTCAGCCCCAGCATTTT
TRBJ2-1 | TRBD2 | . | TRBV28 | CASSPRDGGGPYNEQFF | TGTGCCAGCAGCCCGCGGGATGGCGGGGGGCCATACAATGAGCAGTTCTTC
TRBJ2-5 | . | . | TRBV21-1 | CASSPRRGQETQYF | TGTGCCAGCAGCCCACGACGGGGCCAAGAGACCCAGTACTTC
TRBJ2-1 | . | once | TRBV7-8 | CASSYPGLASNEQFF | TGTGCCAGCAGCTATCCGGGTCTAGCGAGCAATGAGCAGTTCTTC
TRBJ2-1 | . | . | TRBV29-1 | CSALGGTGYNEQFF | TGCAGCGCCCTAGGGGGAACGGGGTACAATGAGCAGTTCTTC
TRBJ2-5 | TRBD1 | . | TRBV6-5 | CASRRTGLETQYF | TGTGCCAGCAGGAGGACAGGGTTGGAGACCCAGTACTTC
TRBJ2-7 | TRBD1 | . | TRBV7-9 | CASSPGGYEQYF | TGTGCCAGCAGTCCAGGGGGTTACGAGCAGTACTTC
TRBJ2-1 | TRBD2 | . | TRBV3-1/TRBV3-2 | CASSSFKRGGHNEQFF | TGTGCCAGCAGCTCCTTTAAGCGGGGGGGCCACAATGAGCAGTTCTTC
TRBJ2-2 | . | . | TRBV6-1 | CASSESRGVGRAGELFF | TGTGCCAGCAGTGAATCTCGGGGTGTGGGCAGAGCCGGGGAGCTGTTTTTT
TRBJ1-1 | . | . | TRBV18 | CASSPLQGSEAFF | TGTGCCAGCTCACCTTTACAGGGCAGTGAAGCTTTCTTT
TRBJ2-7 | . | . | TRBV5-4 | CASSSLGQGRARFEQYF | TGTGCCAGCAGCTCTTTGGGCCAGGGGCGGGCTCGGTTCGAGCAGTACTTC
TRBJ2-7 | TRBD2 | . | TRBV4-1 | CASSQDFTSGTYEQYF | TGCGCCAGCAGCCAAGATTTTACTAGCGGCACCTACGAGCAGTACTTC
TRBJ1-1 | . | . | TRBV15 | CATSTSAGTEAFF | TGTGCCACCAGCACCTCCGCGGGCACTGAAGCTTTCTTT
TRBJ1-1 | TRBD1 | . | TRBV5-4 | CASRRDRGRTEAFF | TGTGCCAGCAGACGGGACAGGGGGCGGACTGAAGCTTTCTTT
TRBJ1-1 | . | once | TRBV29-1 | CSFRQLNTEAFF | TGCAGCTTCAGACAGTTGAACACTGAAGCTTTCTTT
TRBJ2-7 | . | many | TRBV4-2 | CASSQDWGGLYYEQYF | TGTGCCAGCAGCCAAGATTGGGGGGGCTTATATTACGAGCAGTACTTC
TRBJ1-6 | . | . | TRBV18 | CASSPGALQGTGGSPLHF | TGTGCCAGCTCGCCAGGGGCCTTACAGGGTACGGGAGGTTCACCCCTCCACTTT
TRBJ2-2 | TRBD1 | . | TRBV10-1 | CASSEPATGSTGELFF | TGCGCCAGCAGTGAGCCGGCGACAGGGAGCACCGGGGAGCTGTTTTTT
TRBJ2-1 | . | . | TRBV7-2 | CASSLVGFGQGEQFF | TGTGCCAGCAGCTTAGTTGGTTTCGGGCAGGGTGAGCAGTTCTTC
TRBJ2-7 | TRBD2 | . | TRBV5-1 | CASSQRAGSATYEQYF | TGCGCCAGCAGCCAACGAGCGGGGTCGGCTACCTACGAGCAGTACTTC
TRBJ2-7 | . | . | TRBV7-9 | CASSLSQGRHEQYF | TGTGCCAGCAGCTTATCTCAGGGGCGACACGAGCAGTACTTC
TRBJ2-2 | . | . | TRBV5-1 | CASSTAGTNTGELFF | TGCGCCAGCAGCACAGCCGGGACAAACACCGGGGAGCTGTTTTTT
TRBJ1-2 | TRBD1 | . | TRBV28 | CASSPQGYGYTF | TGTGCCAGCAGTCCACAGGGGTATGGCTACACCTTC
TRBJ2-1 | . | . | TRBV30 | CAWSGHRDNEQFF | TGTGCCTGGAGTGGGCACCGGGACAATGAGCAGTTCTTC
TRBJ2-6 | TRBD1 | . | TRBV7-3 | CASSSQPAGGGSGANVLTF | TGTGCCAGCAGCTCCCAGCCGGCAGGGGGCGGATCTGGGGCCAACGTCCTGACTTTC
TRBJ2-7 | . | . | TRBV11-2 | CASSSSRGYGEQYF | TGTGCCAGCAGCTCCTCAAGGGGGTACGGCGAGCAGTACTTC
TRBJ2-6 | TRBD2 | . | TRBV7-8 | CASRLAGGLSGANVLTF | TGTGCCAGCAGACTAGCGGGGGGGCTCTCTGGGGCCAACGTCCTGACTTTC
TRBJ1-4 | TRBD1 | . | TRBV18 | CASSPPGTGINEKLFF | TGTGCCAGCTCACCACCGGGGACAGGGATAAATGAAAAACTGTTTTTT
TRBJ1-1 | TRBD1 | . | TRBV28 | CASRLLGSSGQGWGTEAFF | TGTGCCAGCAGGCTTTTGGGGTCATCCGGACAGGGCTGGGGCACTGAAGCTTTCTTT
TRBJ1-1 | TRBD1 | . | TRBV7-8 | CASSARGGMNTEAFF | TGTGCCAGCAGCGCGAGAGGGGGCATGAACACTGAAGCTTTCTTT
TRBJ1-5 | . | few | TRBV10-2 | CASSEGARQPQHF | TGCGCCAGCAGTGAGGGGGCACGACAGCCCCAGCATTTT
TRBJ2-2 | TRBD1 | . | TRBV2 | CASSAWTGHTGELFF | TGTGCCAGCAGTGCGTGGACAGGGCACACCGGGGAGCTGTTTTTT
TRBJ1-6 | TRBD1 | once | TRBV14 | CASSHLPGQGRNSPLHF | TGTGCCAGCAGCCACCTCCCGGGACAGGGGAGAAATTCACCCCTCCACTTT
TRBJ1-1 | TRBD1 | . | TRBV28 | CASRGQGRGAFF | TGTGCCAGCAGGGGACAGGGCCGTGGAGCTTTCTTT
TRBJ1-2 | TRBD1 | . | TRBV28 | CASSMGQNNYGYTF | TGTGCCAGCAGTATGGGACAGAATAACTATGGCTACACCTTC
TRBJ1-5 | . | . | TRBV19 | CASSPRGLINQPQHF | TGTGCCAGTAGCCCTAGGGGACTGATAAATCAGCCCCAGCATTTT
TRBJ1-1 | . | . | TRBV4-1 | CASSQGGTQNTEAFF | TGCGCCAGCAGCCAAGGGGGCACCCAGAACACTGAAGCTTTCTTT
TRBJ2-2 | . | . | TRBV2 | CASSVAGPYPTGELFF | TGTGCCAGCAGTGTGGCGGGGCCTTATCCCACCGGGGAGCTGTTTTTT
TRBJ2-5 | . | . | TRBV3-1/TRBV3-2 | CASSQLSTGKETQYF | TGTGCCAGCAGCCAATTGAGCACAGGGAAGGAGACCCAGTACTTC
TRBJ1-2 | TRBD1 | . | TRBV5-1 | CASSRQGANYGYTF | TGCGCCAGCAGCAGACAGGGGGCCAACTATGGCTACACCTTC
TRBJ2-5 | . | . | TRBV18 | CASSPSGRETQYF | TGTGCCAGCTCACCGTCGGGGAGGGAGACCCAGTACTTC
TRBJ2-3 | TRBD2 | . | TRBV5-4 | CASSPGLAGPSTDTQYF | TGTGCCAGCAGCCCGGGACTAGCGGGCCCTAGCACAGATACGCAGTATTTT
TRBJ1-5 | . | . | TRBV28 | CASSFGGYSNQPQHF | TGTGCCAGCAGCTTCGGGGGATATAGCAATCAGCCCCAGCATTTT
TRBJ1-2 | TRBD1 | . | TRBV5-1 | CASSLGTAAFYGYTF | TGCGCCAGCAGCCTCGGGACAGCGGCTTTCTATGGCTACACCTTC
TRBJ2-7 | . | . | TRBV5-6 | CASSPPSGAYEQYF | TGTGCCAGCAGCCCCCCCTCAGGGGCCTACGAGCAGTACTTC